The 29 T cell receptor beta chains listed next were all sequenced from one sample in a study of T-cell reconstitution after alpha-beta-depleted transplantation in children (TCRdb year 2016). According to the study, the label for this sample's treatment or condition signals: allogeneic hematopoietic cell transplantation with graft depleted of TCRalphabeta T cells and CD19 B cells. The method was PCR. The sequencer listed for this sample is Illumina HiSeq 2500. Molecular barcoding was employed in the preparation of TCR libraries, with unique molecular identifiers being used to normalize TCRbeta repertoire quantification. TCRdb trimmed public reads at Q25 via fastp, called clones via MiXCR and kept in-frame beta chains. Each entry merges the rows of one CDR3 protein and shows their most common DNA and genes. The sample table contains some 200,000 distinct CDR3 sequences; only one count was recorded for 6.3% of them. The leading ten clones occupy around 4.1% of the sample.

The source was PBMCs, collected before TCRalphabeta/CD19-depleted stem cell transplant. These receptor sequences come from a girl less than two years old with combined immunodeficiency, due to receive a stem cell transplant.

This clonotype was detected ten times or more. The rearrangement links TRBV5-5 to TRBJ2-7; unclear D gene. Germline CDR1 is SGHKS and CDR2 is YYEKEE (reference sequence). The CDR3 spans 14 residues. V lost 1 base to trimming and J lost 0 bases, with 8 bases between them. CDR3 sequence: CASSLSMGSYEQYF. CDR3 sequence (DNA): TGTGCCAGCAGCTTGTCGATGGGCTCCTACGAGCAGTACTTC.

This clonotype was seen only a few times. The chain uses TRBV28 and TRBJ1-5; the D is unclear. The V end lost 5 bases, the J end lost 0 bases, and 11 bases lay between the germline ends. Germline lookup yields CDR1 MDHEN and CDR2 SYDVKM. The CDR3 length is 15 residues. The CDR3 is CASSPYHYSNQPQHF. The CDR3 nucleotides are TGTGCCAGCAGTCCCTACCATTATAGCAATCAGCCCCAGCATTTT.

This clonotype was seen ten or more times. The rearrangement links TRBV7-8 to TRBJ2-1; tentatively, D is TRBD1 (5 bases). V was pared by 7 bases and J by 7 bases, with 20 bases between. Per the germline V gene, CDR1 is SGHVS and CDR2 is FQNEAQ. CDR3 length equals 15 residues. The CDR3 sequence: CASTPPGIERNEQFF. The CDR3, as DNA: TGTGCCAGCACCCCACCAGGGATCGAAAGGAATGAGCAGTTCTTC. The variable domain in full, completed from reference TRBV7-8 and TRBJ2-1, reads GAGVSQSPRYKVAKRGQDVALRCDPISGHVSLFWYQQALGQGPEFLTYFQNEAQLDKSGLPSDRFFAERPEGSVSTLKIQRTQQEDSAVYLCASTPPGIERNEQFFGPGTRLTVL.

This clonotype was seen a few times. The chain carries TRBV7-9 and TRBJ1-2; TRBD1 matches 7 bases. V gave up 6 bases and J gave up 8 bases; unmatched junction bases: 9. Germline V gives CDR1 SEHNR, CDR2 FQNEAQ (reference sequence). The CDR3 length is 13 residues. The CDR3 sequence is CASRPMTGFGYTF. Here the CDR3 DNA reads TGTGCCAGCAGACCGATGACAGGGTTCGGCTACACCTTC.

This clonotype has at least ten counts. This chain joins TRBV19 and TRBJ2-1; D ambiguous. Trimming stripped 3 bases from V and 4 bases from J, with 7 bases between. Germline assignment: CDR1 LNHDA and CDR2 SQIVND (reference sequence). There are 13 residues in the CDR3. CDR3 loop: CASSIDLYNEQFF. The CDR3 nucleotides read TGTGCCAGTAGTATCGATCTGTACAATGAGCAGTTCTTC.

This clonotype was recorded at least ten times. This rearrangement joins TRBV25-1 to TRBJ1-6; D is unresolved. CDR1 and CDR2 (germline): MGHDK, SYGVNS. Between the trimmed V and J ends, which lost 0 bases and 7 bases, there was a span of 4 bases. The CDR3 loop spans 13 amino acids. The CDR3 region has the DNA TGTGCCAGCAGTGAATATTACAATTCACCCCTCCACTTT. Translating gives CASSEYYNSPLHF.

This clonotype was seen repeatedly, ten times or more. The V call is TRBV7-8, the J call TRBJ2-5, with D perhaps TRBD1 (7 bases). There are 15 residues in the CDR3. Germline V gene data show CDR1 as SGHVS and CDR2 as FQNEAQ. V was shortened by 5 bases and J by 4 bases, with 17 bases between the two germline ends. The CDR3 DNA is TGTGCCAGCAGCCCTTCAGGGGGGCAGGGAGAGACCCAGTACTTC. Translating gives CASSPSGGQGETQYF.

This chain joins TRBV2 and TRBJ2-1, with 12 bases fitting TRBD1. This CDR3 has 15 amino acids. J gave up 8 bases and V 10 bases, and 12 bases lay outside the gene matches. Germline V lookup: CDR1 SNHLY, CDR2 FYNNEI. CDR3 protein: CATLIPRDRGHEQFF. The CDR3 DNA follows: TGTGCCACCCTTATCCCCCGGGACAGGGGGCATGAGCAGTTCTTC.

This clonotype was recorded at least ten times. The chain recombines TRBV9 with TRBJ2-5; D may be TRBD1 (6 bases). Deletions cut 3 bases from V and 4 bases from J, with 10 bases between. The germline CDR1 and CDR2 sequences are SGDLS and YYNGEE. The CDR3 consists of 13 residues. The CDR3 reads CASSEGTRETQYF. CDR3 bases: TGTGCCAGCAGCGAGGGGACAAGAGAGACCCAGTACTTC.

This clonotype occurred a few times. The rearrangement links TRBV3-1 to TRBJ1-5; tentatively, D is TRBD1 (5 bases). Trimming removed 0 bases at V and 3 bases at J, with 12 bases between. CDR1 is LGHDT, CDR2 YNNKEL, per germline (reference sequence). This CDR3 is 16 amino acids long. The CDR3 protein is CASSQDSWGLNQPQHF. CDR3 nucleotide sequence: TGTGCCAGCAGCCAAGATAGTTGGGGACTCAATCAGCCCCAGCATTTT.

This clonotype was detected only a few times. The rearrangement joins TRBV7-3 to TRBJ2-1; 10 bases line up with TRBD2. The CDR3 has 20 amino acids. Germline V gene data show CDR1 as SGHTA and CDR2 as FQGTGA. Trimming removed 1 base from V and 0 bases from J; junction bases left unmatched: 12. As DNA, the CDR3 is TGTGCCAGCAGCTTAATGGGTCTAGCGGGAGAGGAGAGCTCCTACAATGAGCAGTTCTTC. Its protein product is CASSLMGLAGEESSYNEQFF.

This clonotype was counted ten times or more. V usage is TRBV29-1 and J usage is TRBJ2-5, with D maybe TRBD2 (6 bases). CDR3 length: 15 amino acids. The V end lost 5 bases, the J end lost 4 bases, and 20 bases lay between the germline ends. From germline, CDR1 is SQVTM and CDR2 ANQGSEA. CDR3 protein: CSVSGMEGSGETQYF. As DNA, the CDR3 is TGCAGCGTTTCAGGGATGGAGGGGTCCGGAGAGACCCAGTACTTC.

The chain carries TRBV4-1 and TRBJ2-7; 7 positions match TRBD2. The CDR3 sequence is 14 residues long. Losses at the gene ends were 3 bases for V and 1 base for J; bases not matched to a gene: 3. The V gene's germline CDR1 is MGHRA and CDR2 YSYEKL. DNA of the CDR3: TGCGCCAGCAGCCATGTCGGGGGGTCCTACGAGCAGTACTTC. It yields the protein CASSHVGGSYEQYF.

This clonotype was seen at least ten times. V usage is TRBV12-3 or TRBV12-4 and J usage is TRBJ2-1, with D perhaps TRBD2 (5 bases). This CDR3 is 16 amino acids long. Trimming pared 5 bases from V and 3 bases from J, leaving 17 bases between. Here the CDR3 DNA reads TGTGCCAGCAGTGCCCCTGGAGGCCTCAACTACAATGAGCAGTTCTTC. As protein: CASSAPGGLNYNEQFF.

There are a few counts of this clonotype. Here the CDR3 DNA reads TGTGCCAGCAGCTTGGCGGCCTTCGACAGACTCACGTCGGACACTGAAGCTTTCTTT. Residues: CASSLAAFDRLTSDTEAFF. The chain combines TRBV5-4 with TRBJ1-1; tentative D call: TRBD1 (5 bases). V dropped 0 bases and J dropped 3 bases, with 24 bases sitting between them. The CDR3 has 19 residues. CDR1 SGHNT and CDR2 YYREEE come from the germline V gene (reference sequence).

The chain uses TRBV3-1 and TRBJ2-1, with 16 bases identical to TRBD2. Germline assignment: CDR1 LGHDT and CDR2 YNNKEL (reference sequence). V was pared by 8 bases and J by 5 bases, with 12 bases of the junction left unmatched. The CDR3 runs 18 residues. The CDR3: CASCLGGLAGGPHNEQFF. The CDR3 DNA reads TGTGCCAGCTGTTTAGGGGGACTAGCGGGGGGGCCCCACAATGAGCAGTTCTTC.

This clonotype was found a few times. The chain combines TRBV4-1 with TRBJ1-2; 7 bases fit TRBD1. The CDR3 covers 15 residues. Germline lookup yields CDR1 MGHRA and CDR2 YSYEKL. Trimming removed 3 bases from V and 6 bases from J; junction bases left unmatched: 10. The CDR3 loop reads CASSHSRDSYNGYTF. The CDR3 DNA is TGCGCCAGCAGCCATAGCCGGGACAGTTATAATGGCTACACCTTC.

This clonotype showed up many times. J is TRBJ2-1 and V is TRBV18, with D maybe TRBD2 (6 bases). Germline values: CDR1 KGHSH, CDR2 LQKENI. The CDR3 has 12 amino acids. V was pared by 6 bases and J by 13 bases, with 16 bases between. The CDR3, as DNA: TGTGCCAGCTCTCCCCTGGGGACTTTTCAGTTCTTC. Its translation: CASSPLGTFQFF.

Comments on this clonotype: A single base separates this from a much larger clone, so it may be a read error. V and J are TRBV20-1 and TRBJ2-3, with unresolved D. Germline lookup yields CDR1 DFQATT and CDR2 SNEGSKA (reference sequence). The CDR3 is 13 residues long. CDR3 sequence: CSARKANTYTQYF. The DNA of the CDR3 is TGCAGTGCTCGCAAGGCGAACACATATACGCAGTATTTT.

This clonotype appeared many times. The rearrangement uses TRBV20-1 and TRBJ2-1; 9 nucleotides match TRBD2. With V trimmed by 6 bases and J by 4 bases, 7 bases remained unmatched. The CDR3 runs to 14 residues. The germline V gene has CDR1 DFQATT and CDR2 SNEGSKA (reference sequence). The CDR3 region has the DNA TGCAGTGCCGAAAGACTAGCGGAGTACAATGAGCAGTTCTTC. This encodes CSAERLAEYNEQFF.

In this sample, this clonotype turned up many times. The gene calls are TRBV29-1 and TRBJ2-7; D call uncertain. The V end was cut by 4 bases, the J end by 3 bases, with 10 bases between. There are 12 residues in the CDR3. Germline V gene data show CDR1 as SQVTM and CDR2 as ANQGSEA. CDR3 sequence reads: CSVGHHGYEQYF. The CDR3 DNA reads TGCAGCGTTGGACACCACGGCTACGAGCAGTACTTC.

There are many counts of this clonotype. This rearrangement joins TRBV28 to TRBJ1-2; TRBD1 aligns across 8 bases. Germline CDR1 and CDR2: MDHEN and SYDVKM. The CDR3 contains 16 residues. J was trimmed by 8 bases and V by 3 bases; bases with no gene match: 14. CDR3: CASSLGQARRLEGYTF. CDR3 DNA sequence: TGTGCCAGCAGTTTGGGACAGGCCAGAAGGCTTGAGGGCTACACCTTC.

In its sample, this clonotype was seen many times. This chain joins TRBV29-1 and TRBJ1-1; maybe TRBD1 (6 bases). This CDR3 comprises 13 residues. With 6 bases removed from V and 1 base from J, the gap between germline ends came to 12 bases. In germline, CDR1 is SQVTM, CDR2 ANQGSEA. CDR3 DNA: TGCAGCGTCACAGGGTCTGAGAACACTGAAGCTTTCTTT. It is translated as CSVTGSENTEAFF.

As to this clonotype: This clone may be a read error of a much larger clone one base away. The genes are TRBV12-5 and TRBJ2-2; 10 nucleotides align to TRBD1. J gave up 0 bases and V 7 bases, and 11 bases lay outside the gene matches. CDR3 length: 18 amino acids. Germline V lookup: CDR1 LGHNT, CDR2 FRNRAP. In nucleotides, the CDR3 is TGTGCTAGTGCTTTTGTCCGGGACAGGGGACCGAACACCGGGGAGCTGTTTTTT. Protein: CASAFVRDRGPNTGELFF.

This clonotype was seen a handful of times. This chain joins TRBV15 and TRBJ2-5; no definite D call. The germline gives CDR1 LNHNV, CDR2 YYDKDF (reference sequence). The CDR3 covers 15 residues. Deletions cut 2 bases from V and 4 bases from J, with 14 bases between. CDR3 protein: CATSRSEVPGETQYF. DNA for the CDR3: TGTGCCACCAGCAGATCTGAGGTGCCGGGAGAGACCCAGTACTTC. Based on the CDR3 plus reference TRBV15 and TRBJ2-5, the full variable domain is DAMVIQNPRYQVTQFGKPVTLSCSQTLNHNVMYWYQQKSSQAPKLLFHYYDKDFNNEADTPDNFQSRRPNTSFCFLDIRSPGLGDTAMYLCATSRSEVPGETQYFGPGTRLLVL.

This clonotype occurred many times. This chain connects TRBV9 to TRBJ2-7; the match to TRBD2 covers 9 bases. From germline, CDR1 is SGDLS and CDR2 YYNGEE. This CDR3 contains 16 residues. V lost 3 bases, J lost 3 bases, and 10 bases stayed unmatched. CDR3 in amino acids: CASSATSGTPNYEQYF. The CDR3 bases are TGTGCCAGCAGCGCGACTAGCGGAACTCCCAACTACGAGCAGTACTTC.

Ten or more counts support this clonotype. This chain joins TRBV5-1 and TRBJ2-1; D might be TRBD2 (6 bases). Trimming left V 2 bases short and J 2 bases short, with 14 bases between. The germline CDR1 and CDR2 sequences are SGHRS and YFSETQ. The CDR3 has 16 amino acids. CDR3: CASSFFGRETYNEQFF. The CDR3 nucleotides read TGCGCCAGCAGCTTCTTCGGGAGAGAAACCTACAATGAGCAGTTCTTC.

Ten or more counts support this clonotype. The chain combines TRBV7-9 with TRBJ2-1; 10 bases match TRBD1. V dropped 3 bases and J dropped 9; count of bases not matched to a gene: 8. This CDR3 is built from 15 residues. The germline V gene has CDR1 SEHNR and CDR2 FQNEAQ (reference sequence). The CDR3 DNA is TGTGCCAGCAGCTTCGTGGGACAGGGGATTACTGAGCAGTTCTTC. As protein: CASSFVGQGITEQFF.

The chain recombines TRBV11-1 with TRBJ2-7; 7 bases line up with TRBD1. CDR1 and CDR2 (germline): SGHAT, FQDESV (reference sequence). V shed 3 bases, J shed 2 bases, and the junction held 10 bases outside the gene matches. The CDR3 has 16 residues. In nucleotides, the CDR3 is TGTGCCAGCAGCTTCTCTCGACAGGGTAGCACCTACGAGCAGTACTTC. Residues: CASSFSRQGSTYEQYF.